The 23 T cell receptor beta chains presented below share a single source sample, sequenced in a study of blood T cell repertoires in COVID-19. Sequencing was performed with immunoSEQ multiplex PCR; in TCRdb, only in-frame clones are kept and a portion is missing. Counted here are 25,000 to 30,000 clones, 85% to 90% occurring once; the ten biggest clones make up under 55%. The sample consisted of peripheral blood. The source of these receptors is a human donor with acute or convalescent COVID-19. The donor label of this sample is uncertain.

This rearrangement joins TRBV30 to TRBJ1-5; TRBD1 agrees at 7 bases. The CDR3 contains 16 residues. Germline V CDR1 and CDR2: GTSNPN, SVGIG (reference sequence). V dropped 0 bases and J dropped 3; count of bases not matched to a gene: 8. CDR3 in amino acids: CAWSVRGRGDNQPQHF. In nucleotides, the CDR3 is TGTGCCTGGAGTGTACGGGGCAGGGGGGACAATCAGCCCCAGCATTTT.

This chain connects TRBV5-4 to TRBJ1-6; 7 nucleotides agree with TRBD1. The CDR3 is 16 residues long. Germline V lookup: CDR1 SGHNT, CDR2 YYREEE (reference sequence). J lost 6 bases, V lost 3 bases, and 9 bases had no gene match. The CDR3 is CASSSGQSKINSPLHF. The CDR3 DNA sequence: TGTGCCAGCAGCTCGGGACAGTCAAAAATTAATTCACCCCTCCACTTT.

V and J are TRBV24-1 and TRBJ2-1; possibly TRBD2 for D (7 bases). Trimming stripped 9 bases from V and 4 bases from J, with 18 bases between. This CDR3 contains 15 residues. Per germline, CDR1 KGHDR and CDR2 SFDVKD. The CDR3 loop reads CATQLRGGRYNEQFF. The CDR3, as DNA: TGTGCCACCCAACTGAGGGGGGGACGGTACAATGAGCAGTTCTTC.

J is TRBJ1-2 and V is TRBV6-1, with 7 bases aligning to TRBD1. The CDR3 sequence is 15 residues long. Germline trimming cut 0 bases from V and 3 bases from J; bases unmatched to any gene: 4. The germline CDR1 and CDR2 sequences are MNHNS and SASEGT. The CDR3 reads CASSEAPQGDYGYTF. CDR3 bases: TGTGCCAGCAGTGAAGCGCCCCAGGGGGACTATGGCTACACCTTC.

The chain uses TRBV7-9 and TRBJ2-3; 7 nucleotides line up with TRBD2. CDR1 is SEHNR, CDR2 FQNEAQ, per germline (reference sequence). The CDR3 spans 16 residues. After removal of 5 bases from V and 2 bases from J, the junction contained 10 bases not matched to a gene. The CDR3: CASSPNAGVTTDTQYF. The CDR3 DNA is TGTGCCAGCAGCCCCAACGCGGGGGTTACCACAGATACGCAGTATTTT.

In the case of this clone: One end of the junction does not line up with germline, which may come from a read error. The CDR3 region is CAGSLRGNYGYTF. CDR3 DNA sequence: TGCGCCGGCAGCTTGAGGGGTAACTATGGCTACACCTTC. The chain recombines TRBV5-1 with TRBJ1-2, with a possible D match to TRBD1 (5 bases). The CDR3 has 13 amino acids. Germline CDR1 is SGHRS and CDR2 is YFSETQ.

This chain links TRBV25-1 with TRBJ1-2; no clear D gene. Trimming took off 1 base at V and 0 bases at J, with 9 bases between the two ends. Germline V gene data show CDR1 as MGHDK and CDR2 as SYGVNS. CDR3 length: 15 residues. CDR3 coding DNA: TGTGCCAGCAGTGAATTAGGAGCTTCTAACTATGGCTACACCTTC. Protein product: CASSELGASNYGYTF.

This clone was recorded a few times. The chain has TRBV7-9 and TRBJ2-1; 11 bases match TRBD2. J gave up 3 bases and V 5 bases, and 3 bases lay outside the gene matches. This CDR3 spans 15 amino acids. Germline V CDR1 and CDR2: SEHNR, FQNEAQ (reference sequence). CDR3 sequence reads: CASSPSGGRYNEQFF. DNA for the CDR3: TGTGCCAGCAGCCCTAGCGGGGGGCGCTACAATGAGCAGTTCTTC.

The chain combines TRBV5-1 with TRBJ1-1; D possibly corresponds to TRBD1 (6 bases). With 2 bases removed from V and 1 base from J, the gap between germline ends came to 12 bases. Germline assignment: CDR1 SGHRS and CDR2 YFSETQ. CDR3 size: 15 residues. Written as DNA, the CDR3 is TGCGCCAGCAGCTTTGAGGGGACAACGAACACTGAAGCTTTCTTT. Encoded protein: CASSFEGTTNTEAFF. Using reference TRBV5-1 and TRBJ1-1 for the parts outside the CDR3, the full variable domain is KAGVTQTPRYLIKTRGQQVTLSCSPISGHRSVSWYQQTPGQGLQFLFEYFSETQRNKGNFPGRFSGRQFSNSRSEMNVSTLELGDSALYLCASSFEGTTNTEAFFGQGTRLTVV.

The genes are TRBV2 and TRBJ1-2; 7 nucleotides match TRBD1. This CDR3 spans 14 amino acids. The trim removed 7 bases at V and 5 bases at J, leaving 10 bases unmatched. Germline CDR1 and CDR2: SNHLY and FYNNEI. In DNA form, the CDR3 reads TGTGCCAGCAACGAAGGGACAGCAATTTATGGCTACACCTTC. Protein: CASNEGTAIYGYTF.

CDR3 in amino acids: CASSPEPSGYEQYF. CDR3 in DNA: TGTGCCAGCAGCCCAGAGCCTAGCGGCTACGAGCAGTACTTC. The chain couples TRBV9 to TRBJ2-7, with TRBD2 identical over 7 bases. V lost 4 bases to trimming and J lost 3 bases; unmatched junction nucleotides: 7. CDR3 length equals 14 residues. The germline V gene has CDR1 SGDLS and CDR2 YYNGEE.

The chain uses TRBV7-9 and TRBJ1-2, with D uncertain. CDR1 is SEHNR and CDR2 is FQNEAQ in the germline V gene (reference sequence). The length of the CDR3 is 14 residues. With 3 bases removed from V and 3 bases from J, the gap between germline ends came to 11 bases. CDR3 in DNA: TGTGCCAGCAGCTTGATGACACCCTACTATGGCTACACCTTC. Its translation: CASSLMTPYYGYTF.

This rearrangement joins TRBV20-1 to TRBJ1-4; 8 nucleotides agree with TRBD1. Germline values: CDR1 DFQATT, CDR2 SNEGSKA (reference sequence). This CDR3 has 11 residues. The CDR3 DNA follows: TGCGAGGGACAGGTCGGGGAAAAACTGTTTTTT. Its translation is CEGQVGEKLFF.

The rearrangement links TRBV29-1 to TRBJ2-5, with 10 bases fitting TRBD1. There are 13 residues in the CDR3. Per the germline V gene, CDR1 is SQVTM and CDR2 is ANQGSEA. J gave up 4 bases and V 3 bases, and 2 bases lay outside the gene matches. DNA for the CDR3: TGCAGCGTTGAGGGACAGGGGATAGAGACCCAGTACTTC. Translation gives CSVEGQGIETQYF.

This sequence joins TRBV2 and TRBJ1-2, with a possible D match to TRBD1 (5 bases). The germline CDR1 and CDR2 sequences are SNHLY and FYNNEI. V gave up 7 bases and J gave up 8 bases, with 20 bases separating them. This CDR3 spans 14 amino acids. Written as DNA, the CDR3 is TGTGCCAGCACAGAAAGGGGTACCTATGGCGGCTACACCTTC. Amino acids: CASTERGTYGGYTF.

This sequence joins TRBV7-9 and TRBJ2-4, with TRBD1 as a possible D gene (5 bases). V was clipped by 5 bases and J by 7 bases, with 18 bases between them. Germline CDR1 SEHNR, CDR2 FQNEAQ (reference sequence). The CDR3 spans 15 residues. In DNA, the CDR3 is TGTGCCAGCAGCCGTCTTGCAGGGTCCGGGAACATTCAGTACTTC. Protein: CASSRLAGSGNIQYF. The full variable domain, in which reference TRBV7-9 and TRBJ2-4 provide the parts outside the CDR3, is DTGVSQNPRHKITKRGQNVTFRCDPISEHNRLYWYRQTLGQGPEFLTYFQNEAQLEKSRLLSDRFSAERPKGSFSTLEIQRTEQGDSAMYLCASSRLAGSGNIQYFGAGTRLSVL.

J is TRBJ2-7 and V is TRBV24-1; 16 bases are a match to TRBD2. Germline CDR1 reads KGHDR; CDR2 reads SFDVKD. This CDR3 comprises 19 residues. The V and J ends lost 3 bases and 2 bases, in that order; junction bases with no gene match: 9. CDR3 bases: TGTGCCACCAGTGATGAGGGACTAGCGGGAGGGAGACTTACCTACGAGCAGTACTTC. This sequence encodes CATSDEGLAGGRLTYEQYF.

J is TRBJ2-7 and V is TRBV12-5, with 7 bases that match TRBD2. Germline V gene sequence: CDR1 LGHNT, CDR2 FRNRAP. The junction had 6 bases not matched to a gene; V was cut back by 2 bases and J by 2 bases. The CDR3 covers 15 residues. The CDR3 loop is CASGLTPGGTYEQYF. CDR3 DNA: TGTGCTAGTGGTTTGACACCGGGAGGAACCTACGAGCAGTACTTC.

CDR3 sequence reads: CASSLDDRIANWGYTF. In nucleotides, the CDR3 is TGTGCCAGCTCACTTGACGACAGAATAGCTAACTGGGGCTACACCTTC. The chain employs TRBV18 and TRBJ1-2, with D tentatively TRBD1 (5 bases). CDR1 and CDR2 (germline): KGHSH, LQKENI. CDR3 length: 16 amino acids. Trimming left V 4 bases short and J 8 bases short, with 23 bases between.

This chain connects TRBV18 to TRBJ1-6; 11 bases are a match to TRBD1. Germline assignment: CDR1 KGHSH and CDR2 LQKENI. The junction had 0 bases not matched to a gene; V was cut back by 1 base and J by 7 bases. The CDR3 covers 15 residues. The CDR3 DNA sequence: TGTGCCAGCTCACCACGGGACAGGGGGAATTCACCCCTCCACTTT. This encodes CASSPRDRGNSPLHF.

This chain joins TRBV28 and TRBJ1-2; D uncertain. The CDR3 runs to 17 residues. Deletions cut 1 base from V and 2 bases from J, with 17 bases between. Germline CDR1 MDHEN, CDR2 SYDVKM. The DNA for the CDR3 is TGTGCCAGCAGTTTATCTACGGAGCGACGTCGAAACTATGGCTACACCTTC. Protein sequence: CASSLSTERRRNYGYTF.

This chain joins TRBV6-5 and TRBJ2-1, with D possibly TRBD2 on 7 matching bases. Trimming shortened V by 4 bases and J by 9 bases, and 16 bases separated the two germline ends. The CDR3 covers 14 residues. Germline CDR1 reads MNHEY; CDR2 reads SVGAGI. The CDR3: CASSSGEGFGEQFF. Written as DNA, the CDR3 is TGTGCCAGCAGTTCAGGGGAGGGTTTTGGTGAGCAGTTCTTC.

This clone was observed a single time. V is TRBV18 and J is TRBJ2-7; 8 bases align to TRBD2. The V gene's germline CDR1 is KGHSH and CDR2 LQKENI. This CDR3 is 17 amino acids long. The junction had 11 bases not matched to a gene; V was cut back by 4 bases and J by 0 bases. CDR3 bases: TGTGCCAGCTCACGAACAAAGGGACTAGGTATCTCCTACGAGCAGTACTTC. The encoded protein is CASSRTKGLGISYEQYF.